These 28 T cell receptor beta chains were all obtained from the same sample, sequenced in a study of Tregs in tolerant kidney transplant recipients. The nonmyeloablative bone marrow transplants came from related graft donors, with transient mixed chimerism. Only in-frame clones appear in the TCRdb table, and some are missing; sequencing was by immunoSEQ multiplex PCR. This sample's clone table lists 12,000 to 15,000 clones. Sequences were derived from CD4+ T cells from blood (PBMCs), sampled 12 months after the transplant. These receptors originate from a human patient who received a combined kidney and bone marrow transplant. Some T cells could come from the graft donor.

About this clone: The CDR3 end is not reached by the read, which stops 3 residues before it; the germline J gene fills it in. The chain combines TRBV18 with TRBJ2-7; 8 bases are shared with TRBD2. With 6 bases clipped from V and 2 bases from J, the junction kept 3 bases outside the gene matches. The germline V gene has CDR1 KGHSH and CDR2 LQKENI. The CDR3 is 13 residues long. CDR3 region: CASSLGLAYEQYF. Partial CDR3 DNA: TGTGCCAGCTCGCTGGGACTAGCCTACGAG.

Comments on this clone: The read terminates 3 residues before the CDR3 end, so the remaining end is supplied by the germline J gene. This chain links TRBV19 with TRBJ2-1; D not resolved. Trimming removed 5 bases from V and 0 bases from J, with 11 bases in between. The CDR3 has 15 amino acids. CDR1 is LNHDA, CDR2 SQIVND, per germline (reference sequence). The CDR3 loop reads CASSVGASSYNEQFF. The CDR3 bases that were read are TGTGCCAGTAGTGTGGGCGCCAGCTCCTACAATGAG.

With regard to this clone: The read halts 3 residues ahead of the CDR3 end, with the missing end drawn from the germline J gene. The rearrangement joins TRBV7-3 to TRBJ2-1; 9 bases agree with TRBD2. The V gene's germline CDR1 is SGHTA and CDR2 FQGTGA. V shed 1 base and J 5 bases; nucleotides not matched to a gene: 6. The CDR3 sequence is 16 residues long. This CDR3 reads CASSLMASGDNNEQFF. The sequenced part of the CDR3 DNA is TGTGCCAGCAGCTTAATGGCTAGCGGGGATAACAATGAG.

A word on this clone: The CDR3 extends 3 residues past the end of the read, so its final part is completed from the germline J gene. The genes are TRBV20-1 and TRBJ2-3; 9 bases are shared with TRBD2. After removal of 5 bases from V and 5 bases from J, the junction contained 14 bases not matched to a gene. CDR1 is DFQATT and CDR2 is SNEGSKA in the germline V gene (reference sequence). CDR3 length: 16 residues. The sequenced CDR3 bases are TGCAGTGCTCCCCGTCCCGGGCGGGAGGGCGGAGATACG. It is translated as CSAPRPGREGGDT. The CDR3 in its entirety is CSAPRPGREGGDTQYF.

Comment on this clone: The DNA ends 3 residues before the CDR3 does, and the rest of the CDR3 is filled in from the germline J gene. This chain uses TRBV28 with TRBJ2-5; the D gene is possibly TRBD2 (6 bases). Germline lookup yields CDR1 MDHEN and CDR2 SYDVKM. The CDR3 loop spans 12 amino acids. Trimming stripped 7 bases from V and 5 bases from J, with 11 bases between. This CDR3 reads CASTGVRETQYF. CDR3 DNA, as far as it was read: TGTGCCAGCACGGGGGTTCGGGAGACC. Drawing the rest from reference TRBV28 and TRBJ2-5, the complete variable domain is DVKVTQSSRYLVKRTGEKVFLECVQDMDHENMFWYRQDPGLGLRLIYFSYDVKMKEKGDIPEGYSVSREKKERFSLILESASTNQTSMYLCASTGVRETQYFGPGTRLLVL.

With regard to this clone: Sequencing ends 3 residues short of the CDR3 end; the germline J gene provides the rest. The V call is TRBV2, the J call TRBJ2-1; D remains ambiguous. V was clipped by 4 bases and J by 8 bases, with 12 bases between them. Germline loops: CDR1 SNHLY, CDR2 FYNNEI. This CDR3 is built from 13 residues. The sequenced part of the CDR3 DNA is TGTGCCAGCAGTGCTAGACCTCTCGATGAG. Protein sequence: CASSARPLDE. The CDR3, in full, reads CASSARPLDEQFF.

The CDR3 is CASSLVAGDSPLHF. The CDR3 DNA, read in part, is TGTGCCAGCAGCTTAGTGGCAGGGGATTCACCC. The chain is built from TRBV7-2 and TRBJ1-6; maybe TRBD1 (6 bases). The read terminates 3 residues before the CDR3 end, so the remaining end is supplied by the germline J gene. The length of the CDR3 is 14 residues. Trimming shortened V by 1 base and J by 8 bases, and 9 bases separated the two germline ends. The germline CDR1 and CDR2 sequences are SGHTA and FQGNSA.

About this clone: The missing CDR3 end, 3 residues past where the read stops, is filled in from the germline J gene. The chain carries TRBV10-2 and TRBJ2-7, with 11 bases lining up with TRBD2. Germline V gene data show CDR1 as WSHSY and CDR2 as SAAADI. CDR3 length: 15 residues. The ends lost 6 bases at V and 2 bases at J; junction bases unmatched: 6. The CDR3 sequence is CASRVGTSGTYEQYF. The covered CDR3 bases are TGCGCCAGCAGAGTCGGGACTAGCGGAACCTACGAG.

Turning to this clone: Read data end 3 residues before the CDR3 end; the end is taken from the germline J gene. This chain joins TRBV6-4 and TRBJ2-1; 7 bases match TRBD1. The CDR3 consists of 15 residues. Germline lookup yields CDR1 MRHNA and CDR2 SNTAGT. V shed 6 bases, J shed 4 bases, and the junction held 9 bases outside the gene matches. Here the CDR3 reads CASRDTGTAYNEQFF. The sequenced CDR3 bases are TGTGCCAGCAGAGATACCGGGACAGCATACAATGAG.

As regards this clone: The DNA ends 3 residues before the CDR3 does, and the rest of the CDR3 is filled in from the germline J gene. V and J are TRBV10-2 and TRBJ2-3, with 7 bases aligning to TRBD1. The germline V gene encodes CDR1 WSHSY and CDR2 SAAADI. The CDR3 extends over 15 amino acids. V lost 7 bases to trimming and J lost 3 bases; unmatched junction nucleotides: 10. The CDR3 region is CASTLGQGQTDTQYF. CDR3 DNA (partial): TGCGCCAGCACCCTGGGCCAGGGACAGACAGATACG.

Considering frequency, this clone is medium-sized. The read is 3 residues too short to cover the CDR3 end, so that end is filled in from the germline J gene. The chain is built from TRBV6-2 or TRBV6-3 and TRBJ2-7; D is uncertain. The CDR3 runs to 13 residues. Trimming left V 4 bases short and J 6 bases short, with 13 bases between. Germline V lookup: CDR1 MNHEY, CDR2 SVGEGT. The CDR3 spells CASSWLDLREQYF. Partial CDR3 DNA: TGTGCCAGCAGTTGGCTAGATCTACGCGAG.

The DNA read from the CDR3 is TGTGCCAGCAGCCGGACTAGCGGACTGCTGAACACCGGGGAG. Its protein product is CASSRTSGLLNTGE. The full CDR3 reads CASSRTSGLLNTGELFF. The chain carries TRBV4-2 and TRBJ2-2, with 10 bases identical to TRBD2. The CDR3 end falls 3 residues outside the read, so it is completed with the germline J gene. Germline V gene sequence: CDR1 LGHNA, CDR2 YNFKEQ. V was clipped by 4 bases and J by 1 base; unmatched bases: 6. The CDR3 covers 17 residues.

This clone is classed as medium-sized (0.01 to 0.1%) by frequency. The sequenced CDR3 bases are TGCAGTGCTAGGACTAGCGGCACAGATACG. As protein: CSARTSGTDT. The whole CDR3 reads CSARTSGTDTQYF. V and J are TRBV20-1 and TRBJ2-3, with 8 bases aligning to TRBD2. The read gets to within 3 residues of the CDR3 end, and the germline J gene fills in the rest. This CDR3 comprises 13 residues. The trim removed 3 bases at V and 1 base at J, leaving 0 bases unmatched. The germline V gene has CDR1 DFQATT and CDR2 SNEGSKA (reference sequence).

The CDR3 reads CAISRGTGGVGNTEAFF. The covered CDR3 bases are TGTGCCATCAGTAGGGGGACAGGGGGCGTCGGGAACACTGAA. The chain has TRBV10-3 and TRBJ1-1; 12 bases agree with TRBD1. The DNA ends 3 residues before the CDR3 does, and the rest of the CDR3 is filled in from the germline J gene. The V and J ends lost 5 bases and 1 base, in that order; junction bases with no gene match: 8. Germline CDR1 is ENHRY and CDR2 is SYGVKD. This CDR3 comprises 17 residues.

Of note for this clone: The CDR3 end lies 3 residues beyond the end of the read and is filled in from the germline J gene. This rearrangement joins TRBV5-1 to TRBJ2-7, with TRBD2 matching over 7 bases. This CDR3 is 13 amino acids long. With V trimmed by 2 bases and J by 4 bases, 3 bases remained unmatched. The V gene's germline CDR1 is SGHRS and CDR2 YFSETQ. This CDR3 is CASSFTSEYEQYF. The sequenced CDR3 bases are TGCGCCAGCAGCTTTACTAGCGAATACGAG. The full variable domain, its missing parts supplied by reference TRBV5-1 and TRBJ2-7, is KAGVTQTPRYLIKTRGQQVTLSCSPISGHRSVSWYQQTPGQGLQFLFEYFSETQRNKGNFPGRFSGRQFSNSRSEMNVSTLELGDSALYLCASSFTSEYEQYFGPGTRLTVT.

Of note for this clone: The read finishes 3 residues shy of the CDR3 end, and the germline J gene is used to complete it. The chain is built from TRBV20-1 and TRBJ1-6; 7 bases fit TRBD1. Trimming at V came to 4 bases and at J to 9 bases, leaving 3 bases not matched to a gene. This CDR3 contains 12 residues. The germline V gene encodes CDR1 DFQATT and CDR2 SNEGSKA (reference sequence). The CDR3 region is CSANRGGSPLHF. Partial CDR3 DNA: TGCAGTGCTAACAGGGGAGGTTCACCC.

With regard to this clone: The read ends 3 residues shy of where the CDR3 ends; the end is completed using the germline J gene. This sequence joins TRBV19 and TRBJ2-7; 10 bases map to TRBD1. This CDR3 has 17 residues. Per the germline V gene, CDR1 is LNHDA and CDR2 is SQIVND (reference sequence). The J segment lost 1 base and the V segment lost 3 bases, leaving 9 bases of the junction unmatched. Incomplete CDR3 DNA: TGTGCCAGTAGTATCTGGGCGACGGGACAGGGGTCCTACGAG. This gives the protein CASSIWATGQGSYE. From start to end, the CDR3 is CASSIWATGQGSYEQYF.

To note about this clone: The read is 3 residues too short to cover the CDR3 end, so that end is filled in from the germline J gene. The chain is built from TRBV2 and TRBJ2-4; D is ambiguous. Germline CDR1 SNHLY, CDR2 FYNNEI. V shed 6 bases and J shed 0 bases, with 9 bases lying between them. CDR3 length: 14 residues. Incomplete CDR3 DNA: TGTGCCAGCAGGGCGACTCTAGCCAAAAACATT. The encoded protein is CASRATLAKNI. The full-length CDR3 reads as CASRATLAKNIQYF.

With regard to this clone: The CDR3 end lies 3 residues beyond the end of the read and is filled in from the germline J gene. This rearrangement joins TRBV5-1 to TRBJ2-7; 9 nucleotides align to TRBD1. The trim removed 5 bases at V and 2 bases at J, leaving 5 bases unmatched. Looked up from germline, CDR1 is SGHRS and CDR2 is YFSETQ. The CDR3 spans 14 residues. CDR3 DNA (partial): TGCGCCAGCAGATGGGACAGGGTTACCTACGAG. Translation: CASRWDRVTYE. The CDR3, in full, reads CASRWDRVTYEQYF.

Comment on this clone: From the germline J gene comes the end of the CDR3, since the read stops 3 residues before it. The chain is built from TRBV28 and TRBJ2-3, with 10 bases lining up with TRBD2. Trimming took 3 bases from V and 4 from J; bases not matched to a gene: 10. Germline V gene lookup returns CDR1 MDHEN and CDR2 SYDVKM. This CDR3 spans 17 amino acids. Partial CDR3 DNA: TGTGCCAGCAGTTTTCGGTCTAGCGGGAGTCTAGCAGATACG. This sequence encodes CASSFRSSGSLADT. The CDR3 as a whole reads CASSFRSSGSLADTQYF.

A remark on this clone: The CDR3 extends 3 residues past the end of the read, so its final part is completed from the germline J gene. The V and J genes are TRBV6-2 or TRBV6-3 and TRBJ2-7; 11 bases are a match to TRBD2. The CDR3 loop spans 16 amino acids. J gave up 1 base and V 2 bases, and 4 bases lay outside the gene matches. Germline V lookup: CDR1 MNHEY, CDR2 SVGEGT. The CDR3 bases that were read are TGTGCCAGCAGTTACGGTCTAGCGGGAGGTTCCTACGAG. Its protein is CASSYGLAGGSYE. The CDR3, in full, reads CASSYGLAGGSYEQYF.

Comments on this clone: The missing CDR3 end, 3 residues past where the read stops, is filled in from the germline J gene. This rearrangement joins TRBV19 to TRBJ1-3; D gene ambiguous. The CDR3 runs to 14 residues. CDR1 is LNHDA, CDR2 SQIVND, per germline (reference sequence). V dropped 3 bases and J dropped 2 bases, with 8 bases sitting between them. The part of the CDR3 DNA that was read is TGTGCCAGTAGTATTTCCAGTGCTGGAAACACC. Translation gives CASSISSAGNT. The whole CDR3 protein is CASSISSAGNTIYF. Looking up the rest from reference TRBV19 and TRBJ1-3 gives the full variable domain: DGGITQSPKYLFRKEGQNVTLSCEQNLNHDAMYWYRQDPGQGLRLIYYSQIVNDFQKGDIAEGYSVSREKKESFPLTVTSAQKNPTAFYLCASSISSAGNTIYFGEGSWLTVV.

Regarding this clone: The read falls 3 residues short of the CDR3 end, and the missing part is taken from the germline J gene. This sequence joins TRBV7-2 and TRBJ1-4; 8 bases are a match to TRBD1. Germline values: CDR1 SGHTA, CDR2 FQGNSA. The CDR3 is made up of 13 amino acids. With 5 bases clipped from V and 8 bases from J, the junction kept 4 bases outside the gene matches. Partial CDR3 DNA: TGTGCCAGCAGCATTTACAGGGGGGAAAAA. Amino acids: CASSIYRGEK. The whole CDR3 reads CASSIYRGEKLFF.

Measured by frequency, this clone is medium-sized. The read halts 3 residues ahead of the CDR3 end, with the missing end drawn from the germline J gene. This chain joins TRBV6-4 and TRBJ2-2, with D unclear. This CDR3 has 14 residues. Germline-derived CDR1 and CDR2 are MRHNA and SNTAGT. The V gene lost 5 bases and the J gene lost 5 bases, with 12 bases spanning the gap. CDR3 sequence reads: CASSSSPGTGELFF. The sequenced part of the CDR3 DNA is TGTGCCAGCAGTTCCTCCCCCGGGACCGGGGAG.

This clone shows up as medium-sized by frequency. The DNA ends 3 residues before the CDR3 does, and the rest of the CDR3 is filled in from the germline J gene. The rearrangement joins TRBV5-1 to TRBJ1-1, with TRBD1 matching over 9 bases. Germline-derived CDR1 and CDR2 are SGHRS and YFSETQ. The CDR3 spans 16 residues. Trimming cost V 5 bases and J 1 base; bases outside gene matches: 9. The part of the CDR3 DNA that was read is TGCGCCAGCAGGACAAGTACAGGGGGCCCGAACACTGAA. Its protein is CASRTSTGGPNTE. The whole CDR3 reads CASRTSTGGPNTEAFF.

To note about this clone: Coverage ceases 3 residues before the CDR3 finishes, and the germline J gene fills in the end. The chain combines TRBV12-3 or TRBV12-4 with TRBJ2-5, with a weak D call TRBD2 (6 bases). The CDR3 contains 14 residues. The V end was cut by 1 base, the J end by 2 bases, with 8 bases between. The covered CDR3 bases are TGTGCCAGCAGTTTAGGGGCGGGGCAAGAGACC. The encoded protein is CASSLGAGQET. The full-length CDR3 reads as CASSLGAGQETQYF.

As for this clone: From the germline J gene comes the end of the CDR3, since the read stops 3 residues before it. The V and J genes are TRBV29-1 and TRBJ2-5, with D possibly TRBD2 on 6 matching bases. Germline V lookup: CDR1 SQVTM, CDR2 ANQGSEA. Between the trimmed V and J ends, which lost 3 bases and 7 bases, there was a span of 12 bases. CDR3 size: 12 residues. This chain's CDR3 is CSVEGPGGTQYF. The sequenced CDR3 bases are TGCAGCGTTGAGGGCCCCGGGGGGACC.

The CDR3 bases that were read are TGCACCCCTAGGAGCGGAACAGATACG. Its protein is CTPRSGTDT. The whole CDR3 is CTPRSGTDTQYF. The chain carries TRBV20-1 and TRBJ2-3, with D possibly TRBD2 on 5 matching bases. With the read ending 3 residues before the CDR3 end, the germline J gene is used to fill in that end. The CDR3 loop spans 12 amino acids. Germline V gene sequence: CDR1 DFQATT, CDR2 SNEGSKA (reference sequence).